Presented here are 16 T cell receptor beta chains from one specimen sequenced in a study of Ad26.COV2.S vaccination and SARS-CoV-2 variants. Treatment indicated: about 20 received Ad26.COV2.S at low or high dose, single or two shots; 5 received placebo; per-sample allocation not given. The samples were gathered on day 63 after the first injection of vaccine or placebo. Clones were read by immunoSEQ multiplex PCR, and TCRdb kept only the in-frame ones, dropping some. The sample records around 250,000 clones, approximately 90% being singletons. This sample comprised peripheral blood, obtained in a trial of Ad26.COV2.S vaccine versus placebo. The receptors originated from a person between 18 and 65 years old who received the Ad26.COV2.S COVID-19 vaccine or a placebo.

This chain connects TRBV29-1 to TRBJ2-1, with D uncertain. CDR3 size: 14 residues. Germline V gives CDR1 SQVTM, CDR2 ANQGSEA. V was cut by 3 bases and J by 1 base, with 10 bases left in between. The CDR3 bases are TGCAGCGTTGATGTCACCTGGTCCTACAATGAGCAGTTCTTC. It encodes CSVDVTWSYNEQFF.

This sequence joins TRBV6-5 and TRBJ2-1; TRBD2 agrees at 8 bases. V shed 6 bases, J shed 8 bases, and the junction held 12 bases outside the gene matches. This CDR3 has 15 residues. Germline-derived CDR1 and CDR2 are MNHEY and SVGAGI. The CDR3 loop reads CASSRGTREGHEQFF. CDR3 coding DNA: TGTGCCAGCAGCCGGGGGACTAGAGAGGGCCATGAGCAGTTCTTC.

The V and J genes are TRBV10-1 and TRBJ1-1; D not certain. CDR3 size: 11 residues. Trimming pared 8 bases from V and 1 base from J, leaving 5 bases between. Looked up from germline, CDR1 is WNHNN and CDR2 is SYGVQD (reference sequence). As DNA, the CDR3 is TGCGCCAGCCGCGCGAACACTGAAGCTTTCTTT. Protein sequence: CASRANTEAFF.

CDR3 region: CSVAPNMNTEAFF. In DNA form, the CDR3 reads TGCAGCGTTGCCCCAAATATGAACACTGAAGCTTTCTTT. The V gene is TRBV29-1, the J gene TRBJ1-1; unclear D gene. The CDR3 runs 13 residues. V was shortened by 4 bases and J by 0 bases, with 9 bases between the two germline ends. Per the germline V gene, CDR1 is SQVTM and CDR2 is ANQGSEA.

The chain employs TRBV20-1 and TRBJ2-5; D remains ambiguous. The CDR3 length is 11 residues. V was cut by 8 bases and J by 2 bases, with 9 bases left in between. Germline CDR1 and CDR2: DFQATT and SNEGSKA (reference sequence). CDR3 amino acids: CSPSRQETQYF. CDR3 nucleotide sequence: TGCAGTCCCTCTCGACAAGAGACCCAGTACTTC.

The chain uses TRBV19 and TRBJ1-5; no definite D call. The V gene lost 10 bases and the J gene lost 2 bases, with 9 bases spanning the gap. Germline CDR1 reads LNHDA; CDR2 reads SQIVND (reference sequence). CDR3 length equals 12 residues. In DNA, the CDR3 is TGTGCCACTCGGATCGGCAATCAGCCCCAGCATTTT. Its translation is CATRIGNQPQHF.

The V call is TRBV3-1 (or the pseudogene TRBV3-2), the J call TRBJ2-7; tentative D call: TRBD1 (5 bases). The CDR3 sequence is 16 residues long. The V gene's germline CDR1 is LGHDT and CDR2 YNNKEL (reference sequence). V shed 0 bases and J shed 2 bases, with 14 bases lying between them. CDR3 DNA: TGTGCCAGCAGCCAAGAACTCGACAGCGAGCCCTACGAGCAGTACGTC. Amino acid sequence: CASSQELDSEPYEQYV.

V usage is TRBV9 and J usage is TRBJ2-3; D unclear. Trimming pared 0 bases from V and 5 bases from J, leaving 4 bases between. Germline assignment: CDR1 SGDLS and CDR2 YYNGEE. This CDR3 contains 12 residues. CDR3 DNA sequence: TGTGCCAGCAGCGTAGATGTAGATACGCAGTATTTT. It yields the protein CASSVDVDTQYF. Looking up the rest from reference TRBV9 and TRBJ2-3 gives the full variable domain: DSGVTQTPKHLITATGQRVTLRCSPRSGDLSVYWYQQSLDQGLQFLIQYYNGEERAKGNILERFSAQQFPDLHSELNLSSLELGDSALYFCASSVDVDTQYFGPGTRLTVL.

The chain joins TRBV7-9 to TRBJ2-1; 14 nucleotides agree with TRBD2. J was trimmed by 7 bases and V by 0 bases; bases with no gene match: 5. Germline assignment: CDR1 SEHNR and CDR2 FQNEAQ (reference sequence). This CDR3 is 17 amino acids long. The CDR3 DNA reads TGTGCCAGCAGCTTAGCAACCGGGACTAGCGGGAGAAATGAGCAGTTCTTC. Translated: CASSLATGTSGRNEQFF.

This sequence joins TRBV5-4 and TRBJ1-2; D is unclear. The CDR3 sequence is 13 residues long. The V end lost 4 bases, the J end lost 4 bases, and 11 bases lay between the germline ends. CDR1 SGHNT and CDR2 YYREEE come from the germline V gene (reference sequence). CDR3 coding DNA: TGTGCCAGCAGCGACTCCGGGGTCTATGGCTACACCTTC. Its translation: CASSDSGVYGYTF.

The chain joins TRBV5-4 to TRBJ1-2, with D uncertain. V dropped 0 bases and J dropped 7 bases, with 13 bases sitting between them. CDR1 SGHNT and CDR2 YYREEE come from the germline V gene (reference sequence). This CDR3 spans 14 amino acids. The CDR3 coding sequence is TGTGCCAGCAGCTTGGGAAGGGAGGGAATTGGCTACACCTTC. Translating gives CASSLGREGIGYTF. The whole variable domain, filled in from reference TRBV5-4 and TRBJ1-2, reads ETGVTQSPTHLIKTRGQQVTLRCSSQSGHNTVSWYQQALGQGPQFIFQYYREEENGRGNFPPRFSGLQFPNYSSELNVNALELDDSALYLCASSLGREGIGYTFGSGTRLTVV.

V usage is TRBV7-2 and J usage is TRBJ2-7, with D possibly TRBD2 on 6 matching bases. Germline CDR1 reads SGHTA; CDR2 reads FQGNSA. The CDR3 loop spans 16 amino acids. With 2 bases removed from V and 1 base from J, the gap between germline ends came to 15 bases. The CDR3 DNA sequence: TGTGCCAGCAGCTTACGGTCACGGGAGTTTTCCTACGAGCAGTACGTC. Translated, it gives CASSLRSREFSYEQYV.

This clone occurred once. The chain is built from TRBV9 and TRBJ2-1; unclear D gene. Germline values: CDR1 SGDLS, CDR2 YYNGEE. The CDR3 sequence is 16 residues long. Trimming pared 0 bases from V and 2 bases from J, leaving 12 bases between. The CDR3 sequence is CASSVGPPTAYNEQFF. CDR3 coding DNA: TGTGCCAGCAGCGTAGGCCCACCCACTGCCTACAATGAGCAGTTCTTC.

The chain uses TRBV6-5 and TRBJ1-2, with 8 nucleotides matching TRBD1. Germline V gene data show CDR1 as MNHEY and CDR2 as SVGAGI. The CDR3 is made up of 15 amino acids. V trimming: 0 bases; J trimming: 1 base; junction bases outside the gene matches: 1. CDR3 protein: CASSYSTGDNYGYTF. The CDR3 coding sequence is TGTGCCAGCAGTTACTCGACAGGGGATAACTATGGCTACACCTTC.

The gene calls are TRBV7-2 and TRBJ1-5, with D unclear. The CDR3 is 16 amino acids. Germline loops: CDR1 SGHTA, CDR2 FQGNSA. The germline V and J ends were trimmed by 2 bases and 4 bases, with 15 bases remaining between them. The CDR3 sequence is CASSLSSSGQNQPQHF. The DNA for the CDR3 is TGTGCCAGCAGCTTAAGTTCGTCCGGTCAGAATCAGCCCCAGCATTTT.

The chain joins TRBV7-2 to TRBJ1-2; D gene ambiguous. Germline V gene lookup returns CDR1 SGHTA and CDR2 FQGNSA. The CDR3 sequence is 18 residues long. Trimming cost V 0 bases and J 3 bases, with 20 bases left between them. The CDR3: CASSLAHLGSGIDYGYTF. The CDR3 DNA follows: TGTGCCAGCAGCTTAGCCCATTTGGGGTCGGGGATAGACTATGGCTACACCTTC.